What follows are 24 T cell receptor beta chains derived from one specimen sequenced in a study of OX40 agonist ivuxolimab in advanced cancers. Profiling relied on immunoSEQ multiplex PCR, and the TCRdb table lists in-frame clones only, not all of them. The table has tens of thousands of clones, about 90% seen once. Sequencing was performed on CD4+ or CD8+ T cells sorted from blood, taken in a trial of the OX40 agonist ivuxolimab. Source of these receptors: an adult with an advanced solid tumor such as melanoma, head and neck, liver or kidney cancer.

This clone was counted a single time. The chain employs TRBV7-3 and TRBJ1-4, with a weak D call TRBD1 (6 bases). The CDR3 is 16 amino acids. CDR1 SGHTA and CDR2 FQGTGA come from the germline V gene. Deletions cut 5 bases from V and 0 bases from J, with 13 bases between. The CDR3 sequence is CASSPTGPATNEKLFF. The CDR3 DNA follows: TGTGCCAGCAGCCCGACAGGCCCTGCAACTAATGAAAAACTGTTTTTT.

The chain uses TRBV27 and TRBJ2-2; no firm D call. The germline V gene encodes CDR1 MNHEY and CDR2 SMNVEV (reference sequence). The germline V and J ends were trimmed by 3 bases and 2 bases, with 4 bases remaining between them. CDR3 size: 13 residues. The CDR3 is CASSFSNTGELFF. The CDR3 coding sequence is TGTGCCAGCAGTTTTTCCAACACCGGGGAGCTGTTTTTT.

The gene calls are TRBV9 and TRBJ2-7; possible D gene TRBD1, 6 bases. Looked up from germline, CDR1 is SGDLS and CDR2 is YYNGEE. The CDR3 is 15 amino acids. V lost 4 bases, J lost 0 bases, and 14 bases lay in between. The CDR3 DNA follows: TGTGCCAGCAGCCCGAAGGGGGTGGGCTCCTACGAGCAGTACTTC. As protein: CASSPKGVGSYEQYF. Filled out from reference TRBV9 and TRBJ2-7, the complete variable domain reads DSGVTQTPKHLITATGQRVTLRCSPRSGDLSVYWYQQSLDQGLQFLIQYYNGEERAKGNILERFSAQQFPDLHSELNLSSLELGDSALYFCASSPKGVGSYEQYFGPGTRLTVT.

This sequence joins TRBV19 and TRBJ1-1, with D unclear. Germline assignment: CDR1 LNHDA and CDR2 SQIVND (reference sequence). Trimming took 7 bases from V and 7 from J, leaving 25 bases between them. The CDR3 is made up of 16 amino acids. CDR3 loop: CASTPFLGPLGSEAFF. The CDR3 region has the DNA TGTGCCAGTACCCCATTCTTAGGGCCACTAGGGAGTGAAGCTTTCTTT.

This chain connects TRBV5-1 to TRBJ2-5; 12 nucleotides agree with TRBD2. The CDR3 runs 17 residues. The germline V gene encodes CDR1 SGHRS and CDR2 YFSETQ. J gave up 5 bases and V 4 bases, and 12 bases lay outside the gene matches. CDR3 loop: CASSLLPSGRVEETQYF. The CDR3 coding sequence is TGCGCCAGCAGCCTCCTACCTAGCGGGAGGGTGGAGGAGACCCAGTACTTC.

J is TRBJ2-4 and V is TRBV4-3; the match to TRBD2 covers 7 bases. The length of the CDR3 is 18 residues. Germline loops: CDR1 LGHNA, CDR2 YSLEER. V lost 4 bases to trimming and J lost 8 bases; unmatched junction nucleotides: 20. CDR3 nucleotides: TGCGCCAGCAGCCCTCATCGAGTAACTAGCGATACTCAGCACATTCAGTACTTC. Its protein product is CASSPHRVTSDTQHIQYF.

The rearrangement uses TRBV6-4 and TRBJ2-1; possible D gene TRBD2, 5 bases. The CDR3 is made up of 13 amino acids. V shed 5 bases and J shed 9 bases, with 14 bases lying between them. CDR1 is MRHNA and CDR2 is SNTAGT in the germline V gene. CDR3 amino acids: CASSRTGTSEQFF. The CDR3 region has the DNA TGTGCCAGCAGTAGAACGGGAACTTCTGAGCAGTTCTTC.

In its sample, this clone was seen once. The chain recombines TRBV5-1 with TRBJ2-7; TRBD2 matches at 10 bases. V was pared by 2 bases and J by 6 bases, with 11 bases of the junction left unmatched. This CDR3 is 16 amino acids long. Germline V gene data show CDR1 as SGHRS and CDR2 as YFSETQ. CDR3 residues: CASSLVLAGNHLEQYF. The CDR3, as DNA: TGCGCCAGCAGCTTAGTACTAGCGGGGAACCATCTCGAGCAGTACTTC.

The chain combines TRBV7-3 with TRBJ2-4, with no clear D. This CDR3 has 12 amino acids. CDR1 is SGHTA and CDR2 is FQGTGA in the germline V gene. Trimming took off 1 base at V and 11 bases at J, with 9 bases between the two ends. The CDR3 region has the DNA TGTGCCAGCAGCTTAAGGTGCTACTTTCAGTACTTC. It encodes CASSLRCYFQYF.

This rearrangement joins TRBV7-6 to TRBJ2-7; the match to TRBD1 covers 9 bases. With 5 bases clipped from V and 2 bases from J, the junction kept 10 bases outside the gene matches. The V gene's germline CDR1 is SGHVS and CDR2 FNYEAQ. The CDR3 spans 16 residues. DNA of the CDR3: TGTGCCAGCAGCCCCTCTGGACAGGGGACCACCTACGAGCAGTACTTC. This sequence encodes CASSPSGQGTTYEQYF.

The chain carries TRBV27 and TRBJ2-7; 8 nucleotides agree with TRBD2. The germline V gene has CDR1 MNHEY and CDR2 SMNVEV (reference sequence). The V and J ends lost 8 bases and 7 bases, in that order; junction bases with no gene match: 10. This CDR3 region has 13 residues. The CDR3 spells CASSTGGLREQYF. In DNA, the CDR3 is TGTGCCAGCTCGACGGGGGGGTTGAGGGAGCAGTACTTC.

This clone was found once. The rearrangement links TRBV7-6 to TRBJ1-5; D might be TRBD1 (5 bases). The CDR3 is made up of 14 amino acids. The V end lost 5 bases, the J end lost 6 bases, and 14 bases lay between the germline ends. Germline CDR1 is SGHVS and CDR2 is FNYEAQ. CDR3 DNA: TGTGCCAGCAGCCCCACTGGGGCCGGTCAGCCCCAGCATTTT. This translates into CASSPTGAGQPQHF.

This chain connects TRBV10-3 to TRBJ2-7; 10 bases are shared with TRBD1. CDR3 length equals 15 residues. V shed 2 bases and J 6 bases; nucleotides not matched to a gene: 7. Per the germline V gene, CDR1 is ENHRY and CDR2 is SYGVKD. Here the CDR3 DNA reads TGTGCCATCAGTGAGCCGGGACAGGGGACGTTCGAGCAGTACTTC. Translating gives CAISEPGQGTFEQYF.

This clone appeared a single time. The V call is TRBV6-1, the J call TRBJ2-3; D ambiguous. V was shortened by 2 bases and J by 2 bases, with 14 bases between the two germline ends. Per the germline V gene, CDR1 is MNHNS and CDR2 is SASEGT. This CDR3 is built from 16 residues. CDR3 protein: CASSELIRTPTDTQYF. CDR3 nucleotides: TGTGCCAGCAGTGAACTTATTAGAACCCCCACAGATACGCAGTATTTT.

Judged by abundance, this clone is medium-sized. This chain uses TRBV9 with TRBJ2-7; D tentatively reads TRBD1 or TRBD2 (5 bases each). With 4 bases removed from V and 7 bases from J, the gap between germline ends came to 21 bases. CDR3 length equals 15 residues. The germline V gene has CDR1 SGDLS and CDR2 YYNGEE. The CDR3 nucleotides are TGTGCCAGCAGCTTCGCCGGGACGGCTACGAGTGAGCAGTACTTC. It yields the protein CASSFAGTATSEQYF.

The CDR3 region has the DNA TGTGCCAGCAGCCGGACGGCCGGGAGCTCCTACAATGAGCAGTTCTTC. Protein: CASSRTAGSSYNEQFF. This chain joins TRBV7-2 and TRBJ2-1; D might be TRBD2 (6 bases). Trimming removed 5 bases from V and 0 bases from J, with 14 bases in between. The CDR3 loop spans 16 amino acids. CDR1 and CDR2 (germline): SGHTA, FQGNSA. Supplemented by reference TRBV7-2 and TRBJ2-1, the full variable domain reads GAGVSQSPSNKVTEKGKDVELRCDPISGHTALYWYRQSLGQGLEFLIYFQGNSAPDKSGLPSDRFSAERTGGSVSTLTIQRTQQEDSAVYLCASSRTAGSSYNEQFFGPGTRLTVL.

The chain carries TRBV11-2 and TRBJ2-3, with D perhaps matching TRBD1 or TRBD2 (6 bases each). Trimming removed 1 base at V and 0 bases at J, with 17 bases between. In germline, CDR1 is SGHAT, CDR2 FQNNGV. The CDR3 contains 18 residues. The CDR3 nucleotides are TGTGCCAGCAGCTTAGCTCTGGGGGGCAGGTGGAGCACAGATACGCAGTATTTT. Its translation is CASSLALGGRWSTDTQYF.

The chain couples TRBV4-1 to TRBJ2-3; 8 nucleotides agree with TRBD2. The CDR3 contains 18 residues. The V segment lost 1 base and the J segment 2 bases; nucleotides outside the gene matches: 11. Germline-derived CDR1 and CDR2 are MGHRA and YSYEKL. This CDR3 reads CASSQVLSGTGTTDTQYF. The DNA for the CDR3 is TGCGCCAGCAGCCAAGTTCTTAGCGGGACGGGAACCACAGATACGCAGTATTTT.

The genes are TRBV10-3 and TRBJ2-1; 11 positions match TRBD2. The CDR3 is 16 residues long. The V gene end was trimmed by 2 bases and the J gene end by 7 bases; junction bases not matched to a gene: 7. Looked up from germline, CDR1 is ENHRY and CDR2 is SYGVKD. CDR3 bases: TGTGCCATCAGTGAGATACCACTAGCGGGAGAGAATGAGCAGTTCTTC. Protein: CAISEIPLAGENEQFF.

By share, this clone ranks as medium-sized. The chain links TRBV5-5 to TRBJ2-1, with TRBD2 matching 11 bases. The trim removed 0 bases at V and 10 bases at J, leaving 3 bases unmatched. Germline lookup yields CDR1 SGHKS and CDR2 YYEKEE (reference sequence). This CDR3 contains 14 residues. The CDR3 is CASSLAASGGEQFF. The DNA for the CDR3 is TGTGCCAGCAGCTTGGCGGCTAGCGGGGGGGAGCAGTTCTTC.

This chain links TRBV16 with TRBJ2-1; D perhaps matches TRBD1 (6 bases). The V gene lost 4 bases and the J gene lost 2 bases, with 12 bases spanning the gap. The length of the CDR3 is 15 residues. Germline loops: CDR1 KGHSY, CDR2 FQNENV. The CDR3 sequence: CASSRPGDPYNEQFF. DNA of the CDR3: TGTGCCAGCAGCCGGCCAGGGGACCCCTACAATGAGCAGTTCTTC.

The chain employs TRBV4-1 and TRBJ1-3; D is possibly TRBD1 (6 bases). This CDR3 is built from 14 residues. Germline assignment: CDR1 MGHRA and CDR2 YSYEKL. Trimming shortened V by 4 bases and J by 8 bases, and 15 bases separated the two germline ends. The CDR3 region is CASSLPQGRDTIYF. CDR3 bases: TGCGCCAGCAGCCTACCACAGGGTCGGGACACCATATATTTT.

The chain combines TRBV5-4 with TRBJ2-3, with D possibly TRBD2 on 6 matching bases. Germline V CDR1 and CDR2: SGHNT, YYREEE (reference sequence). The CDR3 loop spans 17 amino acids. V lost 0 bases and J 0 bases, leaving 14 bases between the germline ends. CDR3 in DNA: TGTGCCAGCAGCTTGGTGGTAGCGGCACCTAGCACAGATACGCAGTATTTT. Protein product: CASSLVVAAPSTDTQYF.

This clone was seen just once. V and J are TRBV7-9 and TRBJ1-3; TRBD1 aligns across 7 bases. CDR3 size: 16 residues. The V and J ends lost 4 bases and 4 bases, in that order; junction bases with no gene match: 10. The germline CDR1 and CDR2 sequences are SEHNR and FQNEAQ (reference sequence). In DNA form, the CDR3 reads TGTGCCAGCAGCTCTATCAAGGACAGGAGCGGAAACACCATATATTTT. This encodes CASSSIKDRSGNTIYF.